This T cell receptor (beta chain) derives from a study of shared clonotypes between healthy human individuals. For the study at large: Each donor's CD4 naive and CD4 memory cells filled three plates apiece, CD8 naive two, and CD8 memory one.

Regarding this clone: As yet, its antigen is unknown.

Clones were read by immunoSEQ multiplex PCR, and TCRdb kept only the in-frame ones, dropping some. Of over 850,000 clones in the sample, 75% to 80% were seen once. Germline V gene lookup returns CDR1 SGHRS and CDR2 YFSETQ. The V segment lost 3 bases and the J segment 4 bases; nucleotides outside the gene matches: 4. The CDR3 runs to 14 residues. Broader study findings: A handful of donors shared approximately 5% of their naive CD4 clonotypes.

The specimen sequenced was memory CD4+ T cells from PBMCs. Specified subset: CD45RA-negative fraction. The chain has TRBV5-1 and TRBJ1-5; TRBD1 agrees at 7 bases. This TCR was sampled from a man aged 18 to 29 in good health. Some clones in this sample may be carry-over from other donors' samples. This chain's CDR3 is CASSSGTENQPQHF. The CDR3, as DNA: TGCGCCAGCAGCTCCGGGACAGAGAATCAGCCCCAGCATTTT.